This record covers a single T cell receptor beta chain. Sample time point: newly diagnosed GD, antithyroid drugs for less than 3 months. Researchers made the TCR library from RNA that was extracted from PBMCs. The record originates from a study of regulatory T cells in long-lasting Graves disease. To make TCR beta libraries, researchers used iRepertoire HTBI primers and Arm-PCR of CDR3 regions. TCRdb used MiXCR to reprocess the multiplex PCR reads, holding one entry per CDR3 protein. Among 500,000 or so distinct CDR3 sequences, 15% to 20% were seen once, and the ten largest hold approximately 25%. This CDR3 is built from 13 residues. The V and J ends lost 6 bases and 3 bases respectively, with 11 bases between them. These data also featured in a second study, about T cells in Graves' hyperthyroidism and ophthalmopathy.

This chain links TRBV12-3 or TRBV12-4 with TRBJ1-1, with D maybe TRBD1 (6 bases). This clonotype originated in a woman aged 35-60 years with Graves disease. The sample in question was peripheral blood mononuclear cells (PBMCs), obtained at new diagnosis, from a patient treated with antithyroid drugs. Here the CDR3 reads CASSEQGYTEAFF. As DNA, the CDR3 is TGTGCCAGCAGCGAACAGGGATACACTGAAGCTTTCTTT.